A single sample gave rise to the 8 T cell receptor beta chains below, sequenced in a study of T cells in Graves' hyperthyroidism and ophthalmopathy. There were TCR beta CDR3 regions amplified from RNA transcripts. HTBI primers drove first-round RT-PCR of the TCR CDR3. TCRdb recomputed calls from the multiplex PCR reads with MiXCR, one row per CDR3 protein. The sample has about 480,000 distinct CDR3 sequences, around 24% seen once. Material for sequencing was blood. These TCRs come from a woman aged 25 to 39 with Graves' ophthalmopathy.

This clonotype was observed many times. The CDR3 loop reads CASSGTGQQQETQYF. The CDR3 DNA reads as TGTGCCAGCAGCGGCACGGGACAGCAACAAGAGACCCAGTACTTC. V is TRBV9 and J is TRBJ2-5, with 7 positions matching TRBD1. Germline values: CDR1 SGDLS, CDR2 YYNGEE. The junction had 7 bases not matched to a gene; V was cut back by 3 bases and J by 2 bases. The CDR3 has 15 amino acids.

This clonotype was counted between two and nine times. The CDR3 DNA reads TGTGCCAGCAGCCCCGGGACGGATAGCAATCAGCCCCAGCATTTT. Translating gives CASSPGTDSNQPQHF. V and J are TRBV12-3 or TRBV12-4 and TRBJ1-5, with D possibly being TRBD1 (5 bases). The V and J ends lost 6 bases and 0 bases respectively, with 12 bases between them. The CDR3 totals 15 residues.

This clonotype was picked up many times. The chain couples TRBV12-3 or TRBV12-4 to TRBJ1-1; 9 bases map to TRBD1. This CDR3 has 15 residues. V shed 6 bases and J 1 base; nucleotides not matched to a gene: 6. This CDR3 is CASSKQGAENTEAFF. The CDR3 nucleotides are TGTGCCAGCAGCAAACAGGGGGCAGAGAACACTGAAGCTTTCTTT.

This clonotype was detected ten times or more. This rearrangement joins TRBV6-2 or TRBV6-3 to TRBJ1-1; tentatively, D is TRBD1 (6 bases). Germline V CDR1 and CDR2: MNHEY, SVGEGT. The CDR3 spans 20 residues. With 2 bases removed from V and 1 base from J, the gap between germline ends came to 26 bases. This CDR3 is CASSYPRGQIRTGTNTEAFF. CDR3 nucleotide sequence: TGTGCCAGCAGTTACCCTCGGGGCCAAATAAGAACAGGGACGAACACTGAAGCTTTCTTT.

This clonotype has just one count. The CDR3 here is CASSLFGRVGQPQHF. For the CDR3, the DNA is TGTGCCAGCAGCTTATTTGGCAGGGTAGGTCAGCCCCAGCATTTT. The rearrangement joins TRBV11-2 to TRBJ1-5; D might be TRBD1 (5 bases). The CDR3 contains 15 residues. V was pared by 2 bases and J by 6 bases, with 14 bases between. Germline V gives CDR1 SGHAT, CDR2 FQNNGV.

The chain has TRBV28 and TRBJ1-6; D is perhaps TRBD1 (6 bases). V lost 6 bases and J lost 0, with 9 bases in between. CDR3 length equals 15 residues. The V gene's germline CDR1 is MDHEN and CDR2 SYDVKM. This chain's CDR3 is CASRMTGSYNSPLHF. The CDR3, as DNA: TGTGCCAGCAGAATGACAGGCTCCTATAATTCACCCCTCCACTTT.

This sequence joins TRBV18 and TRBJ1-1; TRBD1 agrees at 8 bases. V was pared by 5 bases and J by 3 bases, with 5 bases of the junction left unmatched. The CDR3 is made up of 14 amino acids. CDR1 KGHSH and CDR2 LQKENI come from the germline V gene. The CDR3 reads CASSAGGRDTEAFF. The DNA for the CDR3 is TGTGCCAGCTCAGCAGGGGGCAGGGACACTGAAGCTTTCTTT.

The V and J genes are TRBV29-1 and TRBJ2-5; 16 bases are a match to TRBD2. V trimming: 0 bases; J trimming: 4 bases; junction bases outside the gene matches: 17. Germline V CDR1 and CDR2: SQVTM, ANQGSEA. The CDR3 covers 21 residues. The DNA of the CDR3 is TGCAGCGTTGAAGATCCGACCGACGAACCGGGACTAGCGGGAGGGAGAGAGACCCAGTACTTC. Its protein is CSVEDPTDEPGLAGGRETQYF.